A single sample gave rise to the 13 T cell receptor beta chains below, sequenced in a study of regulatory T cells in long-lasting Graves disease. Construction of TCR beta libraries relied on iRepertoire HTBI primers and on Arm-PCR targeting CDR3 regions. MiXCR, run by TCRdb on the multiplex PCR reads, gives a single entry per CDR3 protein. This table has hundreds of thousands of distinct CDR3 sequences, around 20% appearing once. The time point here: persistent/refractory GD, antithyroid drugs over 5 years with positive TRAb. PBMC-extracted RNA yielded the TCR library. The sequencing used peripheral blood mononuclear cells (PBMCs), collected when the disease was refractory, from a patient treated with antithyroid drugs. The origin of the receptors is a female donor with Graves disease.

This clonotype was detected ten times or more. V usage is TRBV11-2 and J usage is TRBJ2-7; D gene ambiguous. There are 14 residues in the CDR3. Germline values: CDR1 SGHAT, CDR2 FQNNGV. V dropped 1 base and J dropped 2 bases, with 9 bases sitting between them. The CDR3 spells CASSLGVGTYEQYF. For the CDR3, the DNA is TGTGCCAGCAGCTTAGGCGTGGGGACCTACGAGCAGTACTTC.

This clonotype was picked up many times. V is TRBV7-2 and J is TRBJ2-2; D possibly matches TRBD1 or TRBD2 (5 bases each). V lost 1 base and J 2 bases, leaving 11 bases between the germline ends. This CDR3 comprises 16 residues. Germline loops: CDR1 SGHTA, CDR2 FQGNSA. CDR3 nucleotides: TGTGCCAGCAGCTTAGAGGGACGCATAAACACCGGGGAGCTGTTTTTT. Translated: CASSLEGRINTGELFF.

This clonotype was detected many times. This rearrangement joins TRBV20-1 to TRBJ1-3; D gene uncertain. The CDR3 totals 13 residues. V gave up 3 bases and J gave up 0 bases, with 6 bases separating them. Per the germline V gene, CDR1 is DFQATT and CDR2 is SNEGSKA (reference sequence). Here the CDR3 reads CSASVSSGNTIYF. CDR3 nucleotides: TGCAGTGCTAGTGTCAGCTCTGGAAACACCATATATTTT.

This clonotype has only a few counts. The chain uses TRBV20-1 and TRBJ2-2; D possibly corresponds to TRBD2 (7 bases). V shed 3 bases and J shed 4 bases, with 15 bases lying between them. Germline-derived CDR1 and CDR2 are DFQATT and SNEGSKA (reference sequence). The CDR3 is made up of 15 amino acids. DNA of the CDR3: TGCAGTGCTAGTGCTGGAGGGGGGGGCACCGGGGAGCTGTTTTTT. It specifies CSASAGGGGTGELFF.

In this sample, this clonotype turned up a few times. The rearrangement links TRBV7-2 to TRBJ1-4; 9 bases line up with TRBD1. The CDR3 is made up of 18 amino acids. J was trimmed by 1 base and V by 7 bases; bases with no gene match: 13. Germline assignment: CDR1 SGHTA and CDR2 FQGNSA. CDR3 sequence (DNA): TGTGCCAGCACATCCATCATTGGGACAGGGAGAACTAATGAAAAACTGTTTTTT. Translated: CASTSIIGTGRTNEKLFF.

The genes are TRBV5-1 and TRBJ2-1; 9 bases fit TRBD2. Per germline, CDR1 SGHRS and CDR2 YFSETQ. Trimming took 4 bases from V and 5 from J; bases not matched to a gene: 10. This CDR3 region has 16 residues. For the CDR3, the DNA is TGCGCCAGCAGCGTGGAGGGGCTAGCGGGAAACAATGAGCAGTTCTTC. Translated: CASSVEGLAGNNEQFF.

There are many counts of this clonotype. V usage is TRBV28 and J usage is TRBJ2-5; tentative D call: TRBD1 (6 bases). Germline V CDR1 and CDR2: MDHEN, SYDVKM. Trimming cost V 6 bases and J 1 base, with 12 bases left between them. This CDR3 contains 14 residues. The CDR3 loop is CASSSGQSQETQYF. The CDR3 nucleotides read TGTGCCAGCAGCTCGGGACAAAGCCAAGAGACCCAGTACTTC. The full variable domain, with the rest looked up from reference TRBV28 and TRBJ2-5, is DVKVTQSSRYLVKRTGEKVFLECVQDMDHENMFWYRQDPGLGLRLIYFSYDVKMKEKGDIPEGYSVSREKKERFSLILESASTNQTSMYLCASSSGQSQETQYFGPGTRLLVL.

This chain links TRBV6-1 with TRBJ2-4; the D gene is possibly TRBD1 (5 bases). The CDR3 has 14 amino acids. Trimming cost V 0 bases and J 7 bases, with 10 bases left between them. Looked up from germline, CDR1 is MNHNS and CDR2 is SASEGT. The CDR3 coding sequence is TGTGCCAGCAGTGAAGCAGGGGTTTGGAACATTCAGTACTTC. This sequence encodes CASSEAGVWNIQYF.

This clonotype was found a few times. The V and J genes are TRBV19 and TRBJ1-5; D unclear. Germline CDR1 is LNHDA and CDR2 is SQIVND (reference sequence). The length of the CDR3 is 15 residues. V gave up 1 base and J gave up 6 bases, with 13 bases separating them. The CDR3, as DNA: TGTGCCAGTAGTATAGGTGGCTCATGGAGTCAGCCCCAGCATTTT. Translating it yields CASSIGGSWSQPQHF.

This clonotype was observed many times. The chain employs TRBV5-1 and TRBJ2-7; D might be TRBD1 or TRBD2, each matching 5 bases. Germline CDR1 SGHRS, CDR2 YFSETQ. V lost 5 bases to trimming and J lost 3 bases, with 12 bases between them. This CDR3 is built from 13 residues. CDR3 loop: CASSPGTFYEQYF. CDR3 DNA: TGCGCCAGCAGTCCCGGGACGTTCTACGAGCAGTACTTC.

This chain connects TRBV19 to TRBJ2-5; D is perhaps TRBD2 (6 bases). The CDR3 is made up of 13 amino acids. Trimming removed 8 bases from V and 4 bases from J, with 14 bases in between. Germline assignment: CDR1 LNHDA and CDR2 SQIVND (reference sequence). CDR3 DNA: TGTGCCAGTGCCCCGCGGGGTGGAGAGACCCAGTACTTC. This encodes CASAPRGGETQYF.

This clonotype was detected only a few times. The V gene is TRBV7-8, the J gene TRBJ1-4, with TRBD1 identical over 8 bases. CDR3 length: 15 amino acids. V lost 1 base, J lost 8 bases, and 6 bases stayed unmatched. Germline CDR1 and CDR2: SGHVS and FQNEAQ. In nucleotides, the CDR3 is TGTGCCAGCAGCTTAGATGGGACAGGACGAGAAAAACTGTTTTTT. It encodes CASSLDGTGREKLFF.

This clonotype occurred many times. This chain uses TRBV28 with TRBJ2-7, with TRBD1 matching 8 bases. The V segment lost 5 bases and the J segment 2 bases; nucleotides outside the gene matches: 11. CDR1 MDHEN and CDR2 SYDVKM come from the germline V gene. The CDR3 has 16 residues. CDR3 in amino acids: CASSTLPGTGPYEQYF. The CDR3 nucleotides are TGTGCCAGCAGTACCCTTCCCGGGACAGGACCCTACGAGCAGTACTTC.